Shown below are 20 T cell receptor beta chains from a single sample sequenced in a study of response to subunit inactivated influenza vaccine. From the RT-PCR reads, TCRdb called clonotypes with MiXCR, one entry per CDR3 protein. This table has more than 550,000 distinct CDR3 sequences, about 10% appearing once. Specimen: PBMCs from blood, collected on the day of vaccination. The source of these receptors is a man aged 50-60 years who received an inactivated influenza vaccine.

This clonotype was found many times. A junction end diverges from the germline sequence, so it may reflect a read error. V usage is TRBV5-1 and J usage is TRBJ2-7, with 8 bases matching TRBD1. The germline V gene encodes CDR1 SGHRS and CDR2 YFSETQ. The CDR3 extends over 15 amino acids. CDR3 region: CASSLGGTGTYEQYF. DNA for the CDR3: TGTGCCAGCAGTTTAGGTGGGACAGGAACCTACGAGCAGTACTTC. Based on the CDR3 plus reference TRBV5-1 and TRBJ2-7, the full variable domain is KAGVTQTPRYLIKTRGQQVTLSCSPISGHRSVSWYQQTPGQGLQFLFEYFSETQRNKGNFPGRFSGRQFSNSRSEMNVSTLELGDSALYLCASSLGGTGTYEQYFGPGTRLTVT.

There are many counts of this clonotype. The rearrangement joins TRBV3-1 to TRBJ2-4; D remains ambiguous. The CDR3 is made up of 14 amino acids. Germline V gives CDR1 LGHDT, CDR2 YNNKEL (reference sequence). The V end was cut by 3 bases, the J end by 9 bases, with 15 bases between. The CDR3 is CASSQTVSIGIQYF. Here the CDR3 DNA reads TGTGCCAGCAGCCAGACGGTGTCGATAGGCATTCAGTACTTC.

The table lists this clonotype with many counts. V and J are TRBV4-2 and TRBJ1-4; perhaps TRBD1 as D (5 bases). V was pared by 1 base and J by 2 bases, with 8 bases between. This CDR3 spans 15 amino acids. Germline CDR1 LGHNA, CDR2 YNFKEQ. CDR3 coding DNA: TGTGCCAGCAGCCAAGTCGGACATACTAATGAAAAACTGTTTTTT. Its protein product is CASSQVGHTNEKLFF.

This clonotype was observed a handful of times. The V and J genes are TRBV6-5 and TRBJ1-1, with D unresolved. Between the trimmed V and J ends, which lost 4 bases and 3 bases, there was a span of 12 bases. The CDR3 is 14 residues long. CDR1 and CDR2 (germline): MNHEY, SVGAGI. The CDR3: CASSLLVGDTEAFF. The CDR3 DNA is TGTGCCAGCAGTTTACTCGTTGGTGACACTGAAGCTTTCTTT.

This clonotype occurred many times. This chain connects TRBV5-8 to TRBJ2-1, with TRBD1 identical over 7 bases. Trimming removed 5 bases from V and 5 bases from J; junction bases left unmatched: 7. The length of the CDR3 is 14 residues. Germline CDR1 SGHTS, CDR2 YDEGEE. The CDR3 here is CASRRTGLDNEQFF. The CDR3 region has the DNA TGTGCCAGCAGGCGGACAGGCCTCGACAATGAGCAGTTCTTC.

This clonotype was found many times. V usage is TRBV15 and J usage is TRBJ2-3; TRBD2 agrees at 9 bases. After removal of 0 bases from V and 6 bases from J, the junction contained 7 bases not matched to a gene. CDR1 is LNHNV, CDR2 YYDKDF, per germline (reference sequence). This CDR3 region has 16 residues. The CDR3, as DNA: TGTGCCACCAGCAGAGATCGGCTAGCGGGATTCGATACGCAGTATTTT. Translating gives CATSRDRLAGFDTQYF. Combining the CDR3 with reference TRBV15 and TRBJ2-3 gives the whole variable domain DAMVIQNPRYQVTQFGKPVTLSCSQTLNHNVMYWYQQKSSQAPKLLFHYYDKDFNNEADTPDNFQSRRPNTSFCFLDIRSPGLGDTAMYLCATSRDRLAGFDTQYFGPGTRLTVL.

This clonotype appeared many times. This sequence joins TRBV12-3 or TRBV12-4 and TRBJ2-1, with 9 bases that match TRBD1. The CDR3 has 16 amino acids. V was clipped by 5 bases and J by 8 bases; unmatched bases: 13. The CDR3: CASSDPGQGLSYEQFF. The CDR3 DNA follows: TGTGCCAGCAGTGACCCGGGACAGGGATTAAGCTATGAGCAGTTCTTC.

This clonotype was seen repeatedly, ten times or more. The V call is TRBV12-3 or TRBV12-4, the J call TRBJ2-1, with 8 bases fitting TRBD1. V gave up 6 bases and J gave up 4 bases; unmatched junction bases: 8. The CDR3 covers 15 residues. CDR3 bases: TGTGCCAGCAGCCGGACAGGGCCCGCGTACAATGAGCAGTTCTTC. Protein product: CASSRTGPAYNEQFF.

The genes are TRBV27 and TRBJ2-1; possibly TRBD2 for D (5 bases). The CDR3 totals 13 residues. The germline V and J ends were trimmed by 6 bases and 9 bases, with 15 bases remaining between them. The germline V gene encodes CDR1 MNHEY and CDR2 SMNVEV (reference sequence). CDR3 DNA sequence: TGTGCCAGCAGCCGCCGGGAAGTCTCTGAGCAGTTCTTC. It yields the protein CASSRREVSEQFF.

The chain joins TRBV9 to TRBJ2-5; D perhaps matches TRBD2 (5 bases). CDR1 SGDLS and CDR2 YYNGEE come from the germline V gene. The CDR3 extends over 17 amino acids. V shed 0 bases and J shed 1 base, with 16 bases lying between them. The DNA for the CDR3 is TGTGCCAGCAGCGTAGGGCGGAGGCGGCCTTCCCAAGAGACCCAGTACTTC. This codes for CASSVGRRRPSQETQYF.

This rearrangement joins TRBV10-3 to TRBJ1-5; D not certain. This CDR3 has 15 amino acids. Trimming stripped 3 bases from V and 1 base from J, with 10 bases between. Germline CDR1 ENHRY, CDR2 SYGVKD. The CDR3 loop is CAISDRSASNQPQHF. The CDR3 coding sequence is TGTGCCATCAGTGATCGCAGTGCGAGCAATCAGCCCCAGCATTTT.

V gene TRBV21-1 combines with J gene TRBJ1-1. TRBV21-1 is flagged as a pseudogene. The CDR3 loop spans 10 amino acids. CDR3 bases: TGTGCCAGCAGTCGCCCTGAAGCTTTCTTT. This encodes CASSRPEAFF.

The sample holds many counts of this clonotype. This rearrangement joins TRBV7-9 to TRBJ2-4; 16 nucleotides align to TRBD2. Losses at the gene ends were 5 bases for V and 8 bases for J; bases not matched to a gene: 3. The germline gives CDR1 SEHNR, CDR2 FQNEAQ (reference sequence). The CDR3 length is 15 residues. This CDR3 is CASSVGTSGGDIQYF. The CDR3 DNA reads TGTGCCAGCAGCGTTGGGACTAGCGGGGGGGACATTCAGTACTTC.

The chain joins TRBV6-1 to TRBJ2-5; 9 bases line up with TRBD1. Germline CDR1 reads MNHNS; CDR2 reads SASEGT. Unmatched junction bases numbered 18, after V lost 5 bases and J lost 5 bases. This CDR3 comprises 18 residues. The CDR3 bases are TGTGCCAGCAGTCCGAGAAATCATCGGGACAGGGCCTGGGAGACCCAGTACTTC. Protein: CASSPRNHRDRAWETQYF.

This clonotype has more than one count but fewer than ten. The chain uses TRBV3-1 and TRBJ2-2; perhaps TRBD2 as D (5 bases). This CDR3 region has 15 residues. Trimming took 3 bases from V and 4 from J, leaving 12 bases between them. Germline V gene data show CDR1 as LGHDT and CDR2 as YNNKEL (reference sequence). The DNA for the CDR3 is TGTGCCAGCAGCCACGGACCCGCGGGCACCGGGGAGCTGTTTTTT. This gives the protein CASSHGPAGTGELFF. The whole variable domain, remainder taken from reference TRBV3-1 and TRBJ2-2, is DTAVSQTPKYLVTQMGNDKSIKCEQNLGHDTMYWYKQDSKKFLKIMFSYNNKELIINETVPNRFSPKSPDKAHLNLHINSLELGDSAVYFCASSHGPAGTGELFFGEGSRLTVL.

This rearrangement joins TRBV27 to TRBJ1-4, with 7 bases aligning to TRBD1. Germline CDR1 and CDR2: MNHEY and SMNVEV (reference sequence). This CDR3 has 17 amino acids. Losses at the gene ends were 5 bases for V and 3 bases for J; bases not matched to a gene: 12. In DNA, the CDR3 is TGTGCCAGCAGTGCTACAGGGGACACCCGCCCTAATGAAAAACTGTTTTTT. Translated: CASSATGDTRPNEKLFF. Looking up the rest from reference TRBV27 and TRBJ1-4 gives the full variable domain: EAQVTQNPRYLITVTGKKLTVTCSQNMNHEYMSWYRQDPGLGLRQIYYSMNVEVTDKGDVPEGYKVSRKEKRNFPLILESPSPNQTSLYFCASSATGDTRPNEKLFFGSGTQLSVL.

This clonotype appeared many times. J is TRBJ2-7 and V is TRBV6-6, with a possible D match to TRBD1 (6 bases). The CDR3 runs to 13 residues. Germline V lookup: CDR1 MNHNY, CDR2 SVGAGI (reference sequence). Trimming shortened V by 2 bases and J by 2 bases, and 7 bases separated the two germline ends. Here the CDR3 reads CASSYGGTYEQYF. The CDR3 nucleotides read TGTGCCAGCAGTTACGGGGGCACCTACGAGCAGTACTTC.

This clonotype was seen repeatedly, ten times or more. The chain links TRBV12-3 or TRBV12-4 to TRBJ1-1; D unresolved. The length of the CDR3 is 13 residues. Trimming cost V 4 bases and J 5 bases, with 11 bases left between them. In DNA form, the CDR3 reads TGTGCCAGCAGTTCCCTCGGCCTAACTGAAGCTTTCTTT. It codes for CASSSLGLTEAFF.

This clonotype was recorded a few times. This chain links TRBV27 with TRBJ2-1, with D possibly TRBD2 on 6 matching bases. V lost 7 bases, J lost 6 bases, and 19 bases lay in between. Germline assignment: CDR1 MNHEY and CDR2 SMNVEV (reference sequence). The CDR3 is 15 residues long. Written as DNA, the CDR3 is TGTGCCAGCAACCTCTCGGGACTGGGGGGCAATGAGCAGTTCTTC. Translation: CASNLSGLGGNEQFF.

This chain connects TRBV12-3 or TRBV12-4 to TRBJ1-1; 9 nucleotides align to TRBD1. The CDR3 extends over 13 amino acids. V trimming: 4 bases; J trimming: 6 bases; junction bases outside the gene matches: 3. The CDR3 DNA reads as TGTGCCAGCAGTTCGCGACAGGGGGCTGAAGCTTTCTTT. Translated: CASSSRQGAEAFF.